Reported below is one T cell receptor (beta chain). What it binds is unknown. The sample originates from a study of T cell repertoires in cytomegalovirus infection. On the study more broadly: HLA-C-restricted CMV epitopes, recently identified, and well-studied HLA-B-restricted ones were used by the study. Evidence of both CMV infection and a matching HLA type came from public TCR beta signatures.

Overall study findings and caveats: HLA-C-restricted TCR beta clonotypes specific for CMV led the ex vivo response. Accumulated public TCR beta family frequency recognized individuals carrying CMV together with the relevant HLA.

MiXCR, applied by TCRdb to the reads, yields one record per CDR3 protein. The sample holds about 180,000 distinct CDR3 sequences, about 20% seen once. V shed 6 bases and J 4 bases; nucleotides not matched to a gene: 3. This CDR3 is built from 12 residues. Sample: CD8+ T cells from cultured PBMCs, taken from culture after CMV antigen stimulation. This sequence was found in a human donor in good health (CMV status not recorded). Some clones in this sample may be carry-over from other donors' samples. V usage is TRBV12-3 or TRBV12-4 and J usage is TRBJ2-7; 7 bases agree with TRBD1. The CDR3 DNA reads TGTGCCAGCAGGGGACAGCAATACGAGCAGTACTTC. It specifies CASRGQQYEQYF.